These 19 T cell receptor beta chains came from one sample sequenced in a study of regulatory T cells in long-lasting Graves disease. The TCR beta library used iRepertoire HTBI primers with Arm-PCR amplification of CDR3. Each CDR3 protein gets one entry after TCRdb re-called the multiplex PCR reads with MiXCR. Altogether hundreds of thousands of distinct CDR3 sequences are present, 15% to 20% being singletons, with the ten largest covering about 12%. Time point specified: newly diagnosed GD, antithyroid drugs for less than 3 months. From PBMCs, RNA was extracted and then used to make the TCR library. These data were also reused for a study on T cells in Graves' hyperthyroidism and ophthalmopathy.

This material consisted of peripheral blood mononuclear cells (PBMCs), taken at new diagnosis, from a patient treated with antithyroid drugs. These receptors all stem from a man aged 18 to 30 with Graves disease.

This clonotype was observed at least ten times. The V gene is TRBV18, the J gene TRBJ2-1; 11 nucleotides match TRBD2. V lost 5 bases to trimming and J lost 7 bases; unmatched junction nucleotides: 7. The CDR3 contains 15 residues. Germline CDR1 is KGHSH and CDR2 is LQKENI. The CDR3 here is CASSSQGLAVNEQFF. CDR3 nucleotide sequence: TGTGCCAGCTCATCCCAGGGACTAGCGGTTAATGAGCAGTTCTTC.

This clonotype has just a few counts. The chain employs TRBV6-9 and TRBJ1-4; no reliable D call. From germline, CDR1 is MNHGY and CDR2 SVAAGI. CDR3 length equals 14 residues. Trimming pared 3 bases from V and 8 bases from J, leaving 13 bases between. The DNA for the CDR3 is TGTGCCAGCAGTTACGTGGGTGCGGCCGAAAAACTGTTTTTT. Its protein product is CASSYVGAAEKLFF.

This clonotype was seen at least ten times. The chain uses TRBV28 and TRBJ1-1; D call uncertain. With 6 bases removed from V and 3 bases from J, the gap between germline ends came to 11 bases. The CDR3 loop spans 13 amino acids. CDR1 and CDR2 (germline): MDHEN, SYDVKM. The CDR3 DNA sequence: TGTGCCAGCAGCACCTCGGGCGACACTGAAGCTTTCTTT. Translating gives CASSTSGDTEAFF.

The sample holds a few counts of this clonotype. The J gene is TRBJ1-2, the V gene TRBV30; possible D gene TRBD1, 6 bases. The CDR3 has 13 amino acids. The germline gives CDR1 GTSNPN, CDR2 SVGIG (reference sequence). The V end lost 1 base, the J end lost 6 bases, and 12 bases lay between the germline ends. The CDR3 DNA sequence: TGTGCCTGGAGTGGCTGGGGGCAGGATGGCTACACCTTC. Amino acids: CAWSGWGQDGYTF.

There are many counts of this clonotype. V usage is TRBV12-3 or TRBV12-4 and J usage is TRBJ2-7; no reliable D call. Trimming stripped 6 bases from V and 5 bases from J, with 11 bases between. The CDR3 length is 12 residues. The CDR3: CASSVLHHEQYF. The CDR3 DNA reads TGTGCCAGCAGCGTACTCCATCACGAGCAGTACTTC.

The chain employs TRBV6-1 and TRBJ1-4; D unresolved. CDR1 is MNHNS, CDR2 SASEGT, per germline. V gave up 2 bases and J gave up 4 bases, with 11 bases separating them. CDR3 size: 15 residues. The CDR3 coding sequence is TGTGCCAGCAGTGAACCCCCAAGACGTAATGAAAAACTGTTTTTT. It encodes CASSEPPRRNEKLFF.

Remarks on this clonotype: Germline is not matched at one junction end, which may reflect a read error. The genes are TRBV11-2 and TRBJ1-1; no clear D gene. The germline V gene has CDR1 SGHAT and CDR2 FQNNGV. This CDR3 spans 15 amino acids. The CDR3 sequence: CAGSPFPLMNTEAFF. The CDR3, as DNA: TGTGCCGGCAGCCCATTCCCCCTTATGAACACTGAAGCTTTCTTT.

This clonotype has at least ten counts. The J gene is TRBJ2-1, the V gene TRBV5-1, with unresolved D. Trimming pared 4 bases from V and 7 bases from J, leaving 15 bases between. The length of the CDR3 is 14 residues. Per germline, CDR1 SGHRS and CDR2 YFSETQ. The CDR3 spells CASSLEGLPNEQFF. The CDR3 DNA sequence: TGCGCCAGCAGCCTGGAAGGTCTTCCAAATGAGCAGTTCTTC.

This clonotype was seen ten or more times. The chain links TRBV12-3 or TRBV12-4 to TRBJ2-5; TRBD1 aligns across 11 bases. The CDR3 extends over 16 amino acids. V dropped 7 bases and J dropped 5; count of bases not matched to a gene: 12. The CDR3 sequence is CASTSPGTGGPETQYF. The DNA of the CDR3 is TGTGCCAGCACCTCCCCCGGGACAGGGGGTCCGGAGACCCAGTACTTC.

Many counts were recorded for this clonotype. CDR3 coding DNA: TGTGCCAGCAGCCATCCGGCGGGGGGGGAGCAGTACTTC. Amino acid sequence: CASSHPAGGEQYF. The chain recombines TRBV6-1 with TRBJ2-7, with TRBD2 matching 9 bases. The germline gives CDR1 MNHNS, CDR2 SASEGT. Trimming at V came to 6 bases and at J to 7 bases, leaving 7 bases not matched to a gene. The CDR3 sequence is 13 residues long.

The genes are TRBV28 and TRBJ2-2; D possibly corresponds to TRBD2 (6 bases). From germline, CDR1 is MDHEN and CDR2 SYDVKM. Deletions cut 7 bases from V and 4 bases from J, with 13 bases between. The CDR3 runs 14 residues. CDR3 DNA: TGTGCCAGCACCGCGTGGGGGGTCACCGGGGAGCTGTTTTTT. It is translated as CASTAWGVTGELFF.

The CDR3 here is CASSIGTGAGYGYTF. CDR3 bases: TGTGCCAGCAGCATCGGGACAGGGGCAGGCTATGGCTACACCTTC. The chain is built from TRBV13 and TRBJ1-2; 10 bases are a match to TRBD1. V shed 5 bases, J shed 4 bases, and the junction held 7 bases outside the gene matches. The CDR3 contains 15 residues. The germline CDR1 and CDR2 sequences are PRHDT and FYEKMQ (reference sequence).

This clonotype was observed many times. CDR3 sequence reads: CASNRETGNTIYF. CDR3 DNA sequence: TGTGCCAGCAACAGGGAAACTGGAAACACCATATATTTT. V gene TRBV12-3 or TRBV12-4 combines with J gene TRBJ1-3; tentative D call: TRBD1 (6 bases). V was shortened by 7 bases and J by 2 bases, with 9 bases between the two germline ends. The CDR3 covers 13 residues.

In its sample, this clonotype was seen many times. The chain employs TRBV28 and TRBJ1-5, with TRBD1 matching 8 bases. V gave up 3 bases and J gave up 7 bases; unmatched junction bases: 5. This CDR3 has 14 amino acids. CDR1 and CDR2 (germline): MDHEN, SYDVKM. The CDR3 nucleotides read TGTGCCAGCAGTTTTGTACAGGGGGAACAGCCCCAGCATTTT. It specifies CASSFVQGEQPQHF.

As regards this clonotype: The limits of the CDR3 on the DNA are not certain, so only TCRdb's listed CDR3 is given. The chain is built from TRBV20-1 and TRBJ1-4; no check of the table's D call, TRBD1, against the DNA was made. The V gene's germline CDR1 is DFQATT and CDR2 SNEGSKA (reference sequence). Counting both end residues, the CDR3 totals 16 amino acids. The CDR3 sequence: CSARDLRARSNEKLVF.

This clonotype was observed many times. V gene TRBV5-1 combines with J gene TRBJ1-1, with TRBD1 as a possible D gene (6 bases). The germline gives CDR1 SGHRS, CDR2 YFSETQ. The ends were cut back, 6 bases at V and 3 bases at J, with 21 bases in the middle. The CDR3 contains 16 residues. The DNA for the CDR3 is TGCGCCAGCACCCTTAGTCCGGGGGGCGAGTACACTGAAGCTTTCTTT. It encodes CASTLSPGGEYTEAFF.

V gene TRBV5-5 combines with J gene TRBJ1-1, with D perhaps TRBD1 (5 bases). The CDR3 is 14 residues long. Deletions cut 3 bases from V and 3 bases from J, with 12 bases between. Per the germline V gene, CDR1 is SGHKS and CDR2 is YYEKEE (reference sequence). CDR3: CASSSQAGYTEAFF. The CDR3, as DNA: TGTGCCAGCAGCTCGCAGGCAGGGTACACTGAAGCTTTCTTT.

This clonotype has only a few counts. The chain links TRBV9 to TRBJ2-1; the match to TRBD2 covers 8 bases. From germline, CDR1 is SGDLS and CDR2 YYNGEE. CDR3 length: 16 residues. The V gene end was trimmed by 3 bases and the J gene end by 9 bases; junction bases not matched to a gene: 14. Here the CDR3 DNA reads TGTGCCAGCAGCGGGGGGGCGGGAGGACCTACAAGTGAGCAGTTCTTC. Protein: CASSGGAGGPTSEQFF.

The sample holds many counts of this clonotype. This sequence joins TRBV7-6 and TRBJ2-7; D is uncertain. Germline CDR1 and CDR2: SGHVS and FNYEAQ. The CDR3 is made up of 16 amino acids. Trimming stripped 0 bases from V and 0 bases from J, with 12 bases between. CDR3 amino acids: CASSLAIGGSSYEQYF. In DNA form, the CDR3 reads TGTGCCAGCAGCTTAGCGATAGGCGGTAGCTCCTACGAGCAGTACTTC.